The T cell receptor (beta chain) under discussion was sequenced for a study of spatial heterogeneity in lung cancer. Time point specified: blood at routine non-recurrence follow-up after resection. This clonotype was counted ten times or more. The CDR3 has 16 residues. J gave up 3 bases and V 0 bases, and 7 bases lay outside the gene matches. The germline V gene encodes CDR1 SGDLS and CDR2 YYNGEE. TCRdb re-analysed the 5' RACE reads in MiXCR, keeping a single row per CDR3 protein. The sample yields nearly 95,000 distinct CDR3 sequences, 15% to 20% seen once. The sample here was PBMCs, taken at follow-up. The chain couples TRBV9 to TRBJ2-3; 7 positions match TRBD1. The clonotype was recovered from a male donor with early-stage non-small cell lung cancer. This chain's CDR3 is CASSVGSQQGTDTQYF. The CDR3 DNA follows: TGTGCCAGCAGCGTAGGGTCTCAACAGGGGACAGATACGCAGTATTTT.